One sample yielded the 20 T cell receptor beta chains listed below, sequenced in a study of CD8 T cells in ankylosing spondylitis. MiXCR was run by TCRdb on the 5' RACE reads, yielding one entry per CDR3 protein. The sample shows about 500,000 distinct CDR3 sequences, 5.3% of them seen only once. These receptors have no known antigen. Study-wide results and caveats: Ankylosing spondylitis blood appeared to be characterized by a TCR beta motif of several highly homologous variants.

Material for sequencing was blood, either unsorted or a sorted T cell fraction (not recorded which). These receptors all stem from a male donor with ankylosing spondylitis.

This clonotype was detected ten times or more. The gene calls are TRBV13 and TRBJ1-6; D is perhaps TRBD1 (5 bases). Germline V gives CDR1 PRHDT, CDR2 FYEKMQ (reference sequence). The CDR3 has 14 amino acids. V lost 4 bases to trimming and J lost 8 bases, with 12 bases between them. The DNA for the CDR3 is TGTGCCAGCAGCTCGGGGGGTTGGGATTCACCCCTCCACTTT. It is translated as CASSSGGWDSPLHF.

This clonotype came up many times. The chain couples TRBV5-6 to TRBJ2-7; D possibly matches TRBD1 or TRBD2 (5 bases each). The CDR3 totals 15 residues. Trimming took off 4 bases at V and 2 bases at J, with 16 bases between the two ends. Per the germline V gene, CDR1 is SGHDT and CDR2 is YYEEEE. The CDR3 here is CASSPTPGPTYEQYF. The CDR3 DNA sequence: TGTGCCAGCAGCCCTACACCGGGACCAACCTACGAGCAGTACTTC.

There are many counts of this clonotype. The rearrangement links TRBV6-2 or TRBV6-3 to TRBJ2-1, with TRBD1 matching over 12 bases. CDR3 size: 16 residues. Germline V gene sequence: CDR1 MNHEY, CDR2 SVGEGT. V lost 6 bases, J lost 6 bases, and 9 bases stayed unmatched. For the CDR3, the DNA is TGTGCCAGCAGCTCAACCGGGACAGGGGGCTTCAATGAGCAGTTCTTC. It yields the protein CASSSTGTGGFNEQFF.

There are a few counts of this clonotype. The CDR3 DNA follows: TGTGCCAGCAGCCGGACTCCCCGGAATCAGCCCCAGCATTTT. Its protein is CASSRTPRNQPQHF. The chain combines TRBV6-1 with TRBJ1-5; D remains unclear. The CDR3 totals 14 residues. V was pared by 6 bases and J by 4 bases, with 13 bases between. Germline V gene sequence: CDR1 MNHNS, CDR2 SASEGT.

This clonotype was seen ten or more times. The gene calls are TRBV12-3 or TRBV12-4 and TRBJ1-4; 7 nucleotides agree with TRBD1. V gave up 4 bases and J gave up 8 bases; unmatched junction bases: 7. The CDR3 has 14 amino acids. CDR3 sequence reads: CASSSVGGREKLFF. CDR3 DNA sequence: TGTGCCAGCAGTTCGGTAGGGGGCCGGGAAAAACTGTTTTTT.

This clonotype was seen many times. The rearrangement joins TRBV12-3 or TRBV12-4 to TRBJ2-7; 7 bases map to TRBD1. This CDR3 has 15 amino acids. After removal of 6 bases from V and 5 bases from J, the junction contained 13 bases not matched to a gene. The CDR3 is CASSLVPRGLNEQYF. CDR3 nucleotides: TGTGCCAGCAGCCTCGTCCCGAGGGGGCTCAACGAGCAGTACTTC.

A few counts support this clonotype. The chain joins TRBV20-1 to TRBJ1-3; D is possibly TRBD1 (6 bases). Trimming shortened V by 6 bases and J by 5 bases, and 17 bases separated the two germline ends. The CDR3 is 14 amino acids. Per the germline V gene, CDR1 is DFQATT and CDR2 is SNEGSKA (reference sequence). Written as DNA, the CDR3 is TGCAGTGCCCGGGAGGGGACAAATAGAAACACCATATATTTT. Translating gives CSAREGTNRNTIYF.

This clonotype was seen at least ten times. The chain couples TRBV20-1 to TRBJ2-3; D is unclear. The CDR3 runs to 12 residues. Deletions cut 4 bases from V and 1 base from J, with 6 bases between. Germline values: CDR1 DFQATT, CDR2 SNEGSKA (reference sequence). DNA for the CDR3: TGCAGTGCTATCGCCCGCACAGATACGCAGTATTTT. This gives the protein CSAIARTDTQYF.

The sample holds many counts of this clonotype. V usage is TRBV4-3 and J usage is TRBJ1-2; D ambiguous. This CDR3 spans 12 amino acids. The V end lost 3 bases, the J end lost 2 bases, and 4 bases lay between the germline ends. Germline lookup yields CDR1 LGHNA and CDR2 YSLEER. This CDR3 is CASSQANYGYTF. The CDR3 region has the DNA TGCGCCAGCAGCCAGGCAAACTATGGCTACACCTTC.

This clonotype appeared many times. The chain recombines TRBV7-9 with TRBJ1-2, with D unclear. The CDR3 loop spans 14 amino acids. Germline V gene data show CDR1 as SEHNR and CDR2 as FQNEAQ (reference sequence). The V gene lost 4 bases and the J gene lost 6 bases, with 15 bases spanning the gap. For the CDR3, the DNA is TGTGCCAGCAGCTCCCGGAACGAGAGAGATGGCTACACCTTC. This codes for CASSSRNERDGYTF. The variable domain in full, with the rest retrieved from reference TRBV7-9 and TRBJ1-2, is DTGVSQNPRHKITKRGQNVTFRCDPISEHNRLYWYRQTLGQGPEFLTYFQNEAQLEKSRLLSDRFSAERPKGSFSTLEIQRTEQGDSAMYLCASSSRNERDGYTFGSGTRLTVV.

This rearrangement joins TRBV12-3 or TRBV12-4 to TRBJ2-1; TRBD1 is a possible D gene (5 bases). CDR3 length equals 13 residues. V lost 3 bases, J lost 7 bases, and 10 bases lay in between. DNA of the CDR3: TGTGCCAGCAGTTTTCGACAGTTTAATGAGCAGTTCTTC. It yields the protein CASSFRQFNEQFF.

In this sample, this clonotype turned up many times. The chain uses TRBV27 and TRBJ1-1; D remains unclear. V lost 3 bases, J lost 5 bases, and 7 bases lay in between. CDR1 and CDR2 from the germline V gene are MNHEY and SMNVEV (reference sequence). This CDR3 has 12 amino acids. CDR3: CASSFMGTEAFF. The CDR3 DNA sequence: TGTGCCAGCAGTTTCATGGGGACTGAAGCTTTCTTT.

Many counts were recorded for this clonotype. The chain uses TRBV6-5 and TRBJ2-7, with a possible D match to TRBD1 (6 bases). The length of the CDR3 is 15 residues. CDR1 and CDR2 (germline): MNHEY, SVGAGI. V lost 1 base to trimming and J lost 2 bases, with 12 bases between them. CDR3 in DNA: TGTGCCAGCAGTTACTTAGGGACACCCGCCTACGAGCAGTACTTC. Translated: CASSYLGTPAYEQYF.

This clonotype came up many times. The chain links TRBV24-1 to TRBJ2-7; either TRBD1 or TRBD2 may fit D (5 bases each). The V gene's germline CDR1 is KGHDR and CDR2 SFDVKD. V was cut by 4 bases and J by 9 bases, with 18 bases left in between. The CDR3 runs to 14 residues. DNA for the CDR3: TGTGCCACCAGTGAGAGGGGCCCCCCTACCGGGCAGTACTTC. It yields the protein CATSERGPPTGQYF.

This clonotype was seen ten or more times. V gene TRBV6-2 or TRBV6-3 combines with J gene TRBJ2-5; TRBD2 matches 13 bases. The CDR3 sequence is 17 residues long. Per germline, CDR1 MNHEY and CDR2 SVGEGT. With 5 bases clipped from V and 2 bases from J, the junction kept 8 bases outside the gene matches. DNA of the CDR3: TGTGCCAGCAGTCCAGGACTAGCGGGGGACCTACAAGAGACCCAGTACTTC. It codes for CASSPGLAGDLQETQYF.

This clonotype appeared many times. The V call is TRBV4-3, the J call TRBJ1-2; D may be TRBD1 (6 bases). The CDR3 sequence is 14 residues long. The V gene lost 1 base and the J gene lost 4 bases, with 10 bases spanning the gap. In germline, CDR1 is LGHNA, CDR2 YSLEER. CDR3 region: CASSQGQDLYGYTF. Here the CDR3 DNA reads TGCGCCAGCAGCCAAGGACAGGATCTCTATGGCTACACCTTC.

This clonotype was seen many times. This chain connects TRBV7-2 to TRBJ1-1, with TRBD1 as a possible D gene (5 bases). V lost 7 bases, J lost 1 base, and 13 bases lay in between. The CDR3 covers 14 residues. CDR1 SGHTA and CDR2 FQGNSA come from the germline V gene. The CDR3 DNA reads TGTGCCAGCACCCGGGGACCTGAGAACACTGAAGCTTTCTTT. As protein: CASTRGPENTEAFF.

Many counts were recorded for this clonotype. This rearrangement joins TRBV7-9 to TRBJ2-1, with TRBD1 as a possible D gene (5 bases). V lost 5 bases to trimming and J lost 5 bases, with 13 bases between them. The CDR3 contains 14 residues. Germline V gene data show CDR1 as SEHNR and CDR2 as FQNEAQ (reference sequence). This CDR3 reads CASSNTAGNNEQFF. In DNA, the CDR3 is TGTGCCAGCAGCAACACAGCAGGGAACAATGAGCAGTTCTTC.

Many counts were recorded for this clonotype. This rearrangement joins TRBV5-4 to TRBJ1-6, with D possibly matching TRBD1 (6 bases). Germline CDR1 is SGHNT and CDR2 is YYREEE (reference sequence). With 2 bases removed from V and 2 bases from J, the gap between germline ends came to 20 bases. CDR3 length: 19 amino acids. CDR3 protein: CASSFSPLTGSPYNSPLHF. The CDR3 bases are TGTGCCAGCAGCTTTTCCCCCCTAACAGGGTCGCCCTATAATTCACCCCTCCACTTT. The complete variable domain, with remaining parts taken from reference TRBV5-4 and TRBJ1-6, reads ETGVTQSPTHLIKTRGQQVTLRCSSQSGHNTVSWYQQALGQGPQFIFQYYREEENGRGNFPPRFSGLQFPNYSSELNVNALELDDSALYLCASSFSPLTGSPYNSPLHFGNGTRLTVT.

Ten or more counts support this clonotype. The CDR3 DNA is TGTGCCAGCAGCTCCCCAGATAGCACAGATACGCAGTATTTT. Its translation: CASSSPDSTDTQYF. The V call is TRBV7-3, the J call TRBJ2-3; D unresolved. Germline lookup yields CDR1 SGHTA and CDR2 FQGTGA. V dropped 4 bases and J dropped 0 bases, with 8 bases sitting between them. This CDR3 has 14 residues.